Sequencing of this T cell receptor beta chain was carried out in a study of PD-1 blockade in classical Hodgkin lymphoma. Whole-study context: Nivolumab dosing for patients was 3 mg/kg, administered intravenously every 2 weeks. General study findings and limits: It was reported that newly diagnosed patients had less baseline TCR diversity than healthy donors.

Each patient's relapse followed autologous stem cell transplantation, and brentuximab vedotin exposure varied. Isolation of CD8+ T cells from thawed PBMCs used magnetic negative selection. Concerning this clone: Its matching antigen is unknown.

The V gene lost 0 bases and the J gene lost 4 bases, with 13 bases spanning the gap. This CDR3 spans 15 amino acids. Germline V gene lookup returns CDR1 LNHDA and CDR2 SQIVND (reference sequence). Measured with immunoSEQ multiplex PCR; TCRdb has only the in-frame clones, and not every one. The data contain more than 25,000 clones, just over 85% of them singletons. The TCR sequence derives from a human donor with classical Hodgkin lymphoma. This rearrangement joins TRBV19 to TRBJ2-7; the D gene is possibly TRBD2 (5 bases). The sample in question was CD8+ T cells from blood, obtained at baseline. In DNA, the CDR3 is TGTGCCAGTAGTATAGATTCATCCAGCGGTTACGAGCAGTACTTC. It translates to CASSIDSSSGYEQYF.